At least ten counts were recorded for the clone carrying this T cell receptor (beta chain). Its cognate antigen is unknown. The entry originates in a study of read filtering for tumor transcriptome and immune sequencing. Study findings and constraints: In IR-seq, single-read clonotypes were around four fifths of clonotypes but approximately 3.5% of reads. Compared with RNA-seq, IR-seq gave much higher clonotype depth and reliability. The sorted CD138-negative fraction was a mixed bone marrow immune population, not purified T cells. IR-seq and RNA-seq agreed better without single-read clonotypes.

Germline V gene sequence: CDR1 SGHVS, CDR2 FQNEAQ. V dropped 2 bases and J dropped 5 bases, with 12 bases sitting between them. The CDR3 loop spans 14 amino acids. From roughly 0.4 ug of RNA, a library with molecular barcoded alpha/delta and beta/gamma adaptors was made. Each CDR3 protein is one row after TCRdb ran MiXCR on the reads. The repertoire holds 100,000 to 150,000 distinct CDR3 sequences, with around 14% as singletons. The chain combines TRBV7-8 with TRBJ2-5; D gene ambiguous. The TCR comes from a donor older than 35 with multiple myeloma. Sample: a population of CD138-negative cells sorted from bone marrow. CDR3 sequence: CASSLSENIETQYF. CDR3 nucleotide sequence: TGTGCCAGCAGCTTAAGCGAAAACATCGAGACCCAGTACTTC.